Listed below are T cell receptor beta chains from one sample, sequenced in a study of identical twins. TCRdb passed the 5' RACE reads through MiXCR, listing each CDR3 protein once. This sample yields 1.5 million to 2 million distinct CDR3 sequences, of which about 32% are seen a single time; over 0.25% belongs to the top ten. Sequencing was performed on cord blood. The receptors here all came from a newborn girl in good health. Both conserved end residues are trimmed from each CDR3.

TRBV4-2 | ASSQDRRETQF
TRBV10-3 | AISGTGSGEQF
TRBV9 | ASSASGLNEKLF
TRBV3-1 | ASSDRDYPFNEQF
TRBV12-3/TRBV12-4 | ASSPTRLAGDYNEQF
TRBV29-1 | SVGTGTTYEQY
TRBV2 | ASSETPTGQPQH
TRBV28 | ASSRAGPKLDEQF
TRBV6-1 | ATLGGMGAGGTEAF
TRBV10-2 | ASSESGLAGGPDTQY
TRBV7-8 | ASSLDPPETQY
TRBV28 | ASSSYLRPRGHNQPQH
TRBV20-1 | SARGVAGGTYNEQF
TRBV12-3/TRBV12-4 | ASALEGQSSYEQY
TRBV4-1 | ASSQDWTNYEQF